This T cell receptor (beta chain) was found in a study of T cells in Graves' hyperthyroidism and ophthalmopathy. Across the whole study: Peripheral blood was obtained at initial diagnosis, preceding any treatment. Study-wide points: The model anticipated ophthalmopathy a median about six months pre-onset.

Comment on this clonotype: The antigen is undetermined.

The CDR3 contains 15 residues. V trimming: 5 bases; J trimming: 2 bases; junction bases outside the gene matches: 8. CDR1 and CDR2 from the germline V gene are PRHDT and FYEKMQ (reference sequence). Amplification of TCR beta CDR3 regions used RNA as the template. A first-round RT-PCR of the TCR CDR3 used the HTBI primer set. TCRdb re-analysed the multiplex PCR reads in MiXCR, keeping a single row per CDR3 protein. The sample lists around 300,000 distinct CDR3 sequences; roughly an eighth were seen once. Patients were aged 18 to 65, had disease duration under 2 months, and had newly diagnosed hyperthyroidism. The study excluded patients with uncontrolled infection, other autoimmune disease, pregnancy or lactation.

The V gene is TRBV13, the J gene TRBJ1-2; 7 bases fit TRBD1. Sequencing was done on a sample of blood. The receptor was derived from a middle-aged woman with Graves' hyperthyroidism. The CDR3 DNA reads TGTGCCAGCAGCCCCTCATTACAGGGGAACTATGGCTACACCTTC. Encoded protein: CASSPSLQGNYGYTF. Full variable domain (outside the CDR3, taken from reference TRBV13 and TRBJ1-2): AAGVIQSPRHLIKEKRETATLKCYPIPRHDTVYWYQQGPGQDPQFLISFYEKMQSDKGSIPDRFSAQQFSDYHSELNMSSLELGDSALYFCASSPSLQGNYGYTFGSGTRLTVV.